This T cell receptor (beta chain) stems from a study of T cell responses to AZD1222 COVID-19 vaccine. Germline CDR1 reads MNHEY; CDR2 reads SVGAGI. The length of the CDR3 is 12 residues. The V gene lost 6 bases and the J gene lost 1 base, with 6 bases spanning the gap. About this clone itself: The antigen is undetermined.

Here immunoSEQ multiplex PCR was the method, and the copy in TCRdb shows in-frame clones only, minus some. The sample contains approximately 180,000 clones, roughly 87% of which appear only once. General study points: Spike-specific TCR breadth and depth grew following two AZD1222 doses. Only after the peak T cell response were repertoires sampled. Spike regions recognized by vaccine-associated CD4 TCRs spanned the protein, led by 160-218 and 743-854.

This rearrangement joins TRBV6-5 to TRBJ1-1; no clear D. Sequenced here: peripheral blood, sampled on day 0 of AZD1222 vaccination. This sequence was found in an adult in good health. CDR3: CASRVGNTEAFF. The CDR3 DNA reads TGTGCCAGCAGAGTTGGGAACACTGAAGCTTTCTTT.